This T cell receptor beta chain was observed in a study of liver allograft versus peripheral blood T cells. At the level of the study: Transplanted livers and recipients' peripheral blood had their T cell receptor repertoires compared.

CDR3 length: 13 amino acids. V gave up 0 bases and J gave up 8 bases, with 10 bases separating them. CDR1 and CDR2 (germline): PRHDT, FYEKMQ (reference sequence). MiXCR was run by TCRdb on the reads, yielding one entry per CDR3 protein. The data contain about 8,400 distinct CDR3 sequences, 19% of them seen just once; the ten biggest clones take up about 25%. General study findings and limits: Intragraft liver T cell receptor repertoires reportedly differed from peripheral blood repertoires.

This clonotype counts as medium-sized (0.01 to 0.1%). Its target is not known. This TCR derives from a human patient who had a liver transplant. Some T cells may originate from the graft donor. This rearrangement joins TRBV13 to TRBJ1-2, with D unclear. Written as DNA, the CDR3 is TGTGCCAGCAGCTTAGGTTCCCCGGGGGGCTACACCTTC. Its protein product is CASSLGSPGGYTF.